This T cell receptor (beta chain) stems from a study of T cell changes during pregnancy in multiple sclerosis. V lost 0 bases to trimming and J lost 0 bases; unmatched junction nucleotides: 5. Germline CDR1 and CDR2: WSHSY and SAAADI. The CDR3 has 19 amino acids. TCRdb keeps only in-frame clones here, not all; method: immunoSEQ multiplex PCR. The sample records 75,000 to 100,000 clones, just over 90% being singletons. The source material was peripheral blood, sampled after pregnancy. The TCR was taken from a female donor in good health, enrolled as a control in a pregnancy study. The J gene is TRBJ2-6, the V gene TRBV10-2; TRBD2 matches 10 bases. CDR3 in DNA: TGCGCCAGCAGTGAGTCGAGCGGGGGGGGTTTCTCTGGGGCCAACGTCCTGACTTTC. This gives the protein CASSESSGGGFSGANVLTF.